This T cell receptor (beta chain) was identified in a study of monozygotic twins with inflammatory bowel disease. The CDR3 totals 14 residues. The germline gives CDR1 SGDLS, CDR2 YYNGEE. TCRdb reprocessed the 5' RACE reads, with one entry per CDR3 protein and no DNA. This sample lists 350,000 to 400,000 distinct CDR3 sequences; its ten largest clones have roughly 2.6%. The V and J genes are TRBV9 and TRBJ1-2; TCRdb names TRBD1, which stays unverified in the absence of DNA. The specimen was blood. This TCR was recovered from a human donor with ulcerative colitis or Crohn's disease, or a healthy co-twin of an affected twin (not recorded which). CDR3 residues: CASSGDREIFGYTF.